The rows below give T cell receptor beta chains drawn from one sample of a study of cytomegalovirus exposure and HLA in healthy donors. TCRdb's table, derived via immunoSEQ multiplex PCR, lists solely in-frame clones and lacks some. This sample has 140,000 to 150,000 clones, with more than 60% found just once. Sequences were obtained from PBMCs. Receptors were obtained from a male donor in good health and CMV-seronegative. The CDR3 runs from the conserved cysteine through the conserved F or W. D genes are given only for firm matches. For some rows the clone size is stated as once, few or many, or as a class when expanded; others skip it.

size,V,J,D,CDR3,DNA
.,TRBV12-5,TRBJ1-1,.,CASGVGDGTEAFF,TGTGCTAGTGGTGTGGGAGATGGCACTGAAGCTTTCTTT
.,TRBV19,TRBJ1-4,.,CASRYGTFENGKLFF,TGTGCCAGTAGATATGGGACTTTTGAGAATGGAAAACTGTTTTTT
.,TRBV2,TRBJ2-1,.,CASSEDGLKGNEQFF,TGTGCCAGCAGTGAAGATGGGCTTAAGGGGAATGAGCAGTTCTTC
few,TRBV2,TRBJ2-7,TRBD2,CASRLSLAGLGEQYF,TGTGCCAGCAGACTCTCACTAGCGGGTTTGGGCGAGCAGTACTTC
.,TRBV7-2,TRBJ1-5,TRBD1,CASSPDRGQPQHF,TGTGCCAGCAGCCCAGACAGGGGTCAGCCCCAGCATTTT
few,TRBV4-1,TRBJ2-3,.,CASSRVGGPYYF,TGCGCCAGCAGCAGGGTGGGGGGGCCTTATTATTTT
.,TRBV20-1,TRBJ2-7,.,CSALQAYEQYF,TGCAGTGCTTTACAGGCCTACGAGCAGTACTTC
few,TRBV15,TRBJ1-1,TRBD1,CAAGASTGANEAFF,TGTGCCGCGGGGGCCTCGACAGGGGCGAATGAAGCTTTCTTT
.,TRBV7-3,TRBJ1-1,.,CASSLERARTEAFF,TGTGCCAGCAGCTTAGAGAGGGCTCGGACTGAAGCTTTCTTT
.,TRBV10-2,TRBJ2-1,TRBD2,CASSRLAGSINEQFF,TGCGCCAGCAGTCGACTAGCGGGGTCAATCAATGAGCAGTTCTTC
.,TRBV6-5,TRBJ1-5,TRBD1,CASSWGQTNQPQHF,TGTGCCAGCAGTTGGGGACAGACCAATCAGCCCCAGCATTTT
.,TRBV2,TRBJ2-1,TRBD1,CASSLDRGTNEQFF,TGTGCCAGCAGCCTGGACAGGGGAACGAATGAGCAGTTCTTC
.,TRBV2,TRBJ2-6,TRBD1,CASSGDRDSGANVLTF,TGTGCCAGCAGTGGGGACAGGGACTCTGGGGCCAACGTCCTGACTTTC
.,TRBV4-3,TRBJ2-3,.,CASSQGRGGIFGTDTQYF,TGCGCCAGCAGCCAAGGGAGGGGGGGGATCTTCGGCACAGATACGCAGTATTTT
.,TRBV29-1,TRBJ2-1,TRBD1,CSVKTGVAIF,TGCAGCGTAAAGACAGGGGTTGCGATCTTC
.,TRBV29-1,TRBJ2-7,.,CSVSLLQGYEQYF,TGCAGCGTTTCCCTACTACAGGGATACGAGCAGTACTTC
.,TRBV2,TRBJ2-3,TRBD2,CASKASGGTDTQYF,TGTGCCAGCAAGGCTAGCGGGGGAACAGATACGCAGTATTTT
.,TRBV4-3,TRBJ2-3,TRBD1,CASNHLNPGQGTDTQYF,TGCGCCAGCAACCACCTAAATCCGGGACAGGGCACAGATACGCAGTATTTT
.,TRBV9,TRBJ2-1,.,CASSARLDNEQFF,TGTGCCAGCAGCGCCCGACTAGACAATGAGCAGTTCTTC
few,TRBV4-3,TRBJ2-3,.,CASSQDDTYTDTQYF,TGCGCCAGCAGCCAAGACGACACCTACACAGATACGCAGTATTTT
.,TRBV2,TRBJ1-1,TRBD1,CASSEGERTGRAEAFF,TGTGCCAGCAGTGAAGGGGAGAGGACAGGGAGGGCTGAAGCTTTCTTT
.,TRBV19,TRBJ1-6,.,CASSINSRNSPLHF,TGTGCCAGTAGTATAAATAGCAGAAATTCACCCCTCCACTTT
.,TRBV11-2,TRBJ1-1,.,CASSAPRWGDTEAFF,TGTGCCAGCAGCGCCCCGCGGTGGGGAGACACTGAAGCTTTCTTT
few,TRBV20-1,TRBJ1-1,.,CSATGKIEAFF,TGCAGTGCTACAGGGAAAATTGAAGCTTTCTTT
.,TRBV5-6,TRBJ2-7,.,CASSLAVNEQYF,TGTGCCAGCAGCTTGGCAGTCAACGAGCAGTACTTC
.,TRBV4-1,TRBJ2-4,TRBD1,CASRPTGAAKNIQYF,TGCGCCAGCAGACCGACAGGGGCGGCCAAAAACATTCAGTACTTC
few,TRBV18,TRBJ2-7,TRBD2,CASSPPGGYEQYF,TGTGCCAGCTCACCGCCGGGAGGCTACGAGCAGTACTTC
.,TRBV7-6,TRBJ2-1,TRBD2,CASSLVGTSAYEQFF,TGTGCCAGCAGCTTAGTCGGGACTAGCGCTTATGAGCAGTTCTTC
.,TRBV18,TRBJ1-1,.,CASSPQERTEAFF,TGTGCCAGCTCACCACAGGAGCGCACTGAAGCTTTCTTT
few,TRBV19,TRBJ2-4,.,CASSMIEGASSKNIQYF,TGTGCCAGTAGTATGATAGAAGGGGCGAGTTCCAAAAACATTCAGTACTTC
few,TRBV18,TRBJ2-5,TRBD2,CASSPRSDSGVGETQYF,TGTGCCAGCTCACCCAGATCCGATAGCGGGGTCGGAGAGACCCAGTACTTC
.,TRBV27,TRBJ1-1,TRBD1,CASRFTGVGTEAFF,TGTGCCAGCCGATTCACAGGGGTTGGCACTGAAGCTTTCTTT
.,TRBV15,TRBJ1-5,.,CATSRAGYRASQPQHF,TGTGCCACCAGCAGAGCCGGATACAGGGCTAGCCAGCCCCAGCATTTT
.,TRBV5-1,TRBJ2-7,.,CASRRSADHEQYF,TGCGCCAGCAGGCGGTCAGCGGACCACGAGCAGTACTTC
.,TRBV6-1,TRBJ2-2,TRBD1,CASSEARRQGHGELFF,TGTGCCAGCAGTGAAGCTCGGAGACAGGGTCACGGGGAGCTGTTTTTT
.,TRBV27,TRBJ2-7,TRBD1,CASSLWDREGEQYF,TGTGCCAGCAGTTTATGGGACAGGGAAGGCGAGCAGTACTTC
few,TRBV7-9,TRBJ2-7,TRBD2,CASSPGTTTYEQYF,TGTGCCAGCAGCCCCGGGACTACCACCTACGAGCAGTACTTC
.,TRBV4-1,TRBJ1-2,.,CASSQSTGSAGYTF,TGCGCCAGCAGCCAATCAACAGGGTCCGCTGGCTACACCTTC
.,TRBV4-1,TRBJ1-6,TRBD1,CASSQGLGTGGSPLHF,TGCGCCAGCAGCCAAGGTCTCGGGACAGGGGGATCACCCCTCCACTTT
.,TRBV5-1,TRBJ2-4,TRBD2,CASSSSSSGGAVNIQYF,TGCGCCAGCAGCTCGTCTTCTAGCGGGGGGGCTGTGAACATTCAGTACTTC
once,TRBV7-9,TRBJ1-2,.,CASSLPVISNYGYTF,TGTGCCAGCAGCCTGCCTGTGATAAGCAACTATGGCTACACCTTC